Here is one TCR beta chain with its context. Its antigen remains unidentified. This record belongs to a study of cytomegalovirus exposure and HLA in healthy donors. Overall study findings and caveats: There was a cluster of highly shared sequence variants that was likely a sequencing artifact. A link between a missense DCLRE1C variant and TCR beta V- and J-gene trimming emerged from a later analysis.

Use of 60 Vbeta and 13 Jbeta primers characterized the PCR. Some clones are missing from TCRdb's copy, which holds only in-frame ones; the method was immunoSEQ multiplex PCR. The sample lists under 200,000 clones, more than 70% occurring once. CDR1 SGDLS and CDR2 YYNGEE come from the germline V gene. The CDR3 runs to 14 residues. Trimming stripped 0 bases from V and 6 bases from J, with 11 bases between. Sequenced sample: PBMCs. The sequence derives from a male donor in good health and CMV-seronegative. The gene calls are TRBV9 and TRBJ2-3, with D possibly matching TRBD2 (6 bases). The CDR3 DNA reads as TGTGCCAGCAGCGTAGATCCGGGACTCGATACGCAGTATTTT. Translating gives CASSVDPGLDTQYF.